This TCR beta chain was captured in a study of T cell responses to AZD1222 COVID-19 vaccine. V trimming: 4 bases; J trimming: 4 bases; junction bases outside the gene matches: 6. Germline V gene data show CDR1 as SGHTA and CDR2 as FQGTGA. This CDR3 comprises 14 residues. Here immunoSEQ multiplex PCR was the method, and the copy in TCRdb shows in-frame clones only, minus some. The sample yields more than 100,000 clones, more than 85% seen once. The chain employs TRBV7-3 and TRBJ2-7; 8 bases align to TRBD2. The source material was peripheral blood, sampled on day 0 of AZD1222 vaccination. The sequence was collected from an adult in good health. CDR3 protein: CASSWGSGAYEQYF. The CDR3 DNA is TGTGCCAGCAGCTGGGGTAGCGGGGCATACGAGCAGTACTTC.